Reported below is one T cell receptor beta chain. V gave up 10 bases and J gave up 4 bases, with 17 bases separating them. CDR1 and CDR2 (germline): LNHDA, SQIVND (reference sequence). CDR3 length: 15 amino acids. The record originates from a study of blood T cell repertoires in COVID-19. Study background: Samples came from the United States, Italy and Spain, spanning acute and convalescent COVID-19.

Generated by immunoSEQ multiplex PCR, the TCRdb table keeps only in-frame clones and is missing some. The sample carries some 140,000 clones, 65% to 80% recorded once. Sequenced material: peripheral blood. The rearrangement uses TRBV19 and TRBJ1-6, with a possible D match to TRBD1 (6 bases). The sequence was obtained from a man at least 80 years old with acute or convalescent COVID-19. The CDR3 loop is CATSDGQFYNSPLHF. The CDR3 DNA reads TGTGCCACTTCGGACGGACAGTTTTATAATTCACCCCTCCACTTT.